One TCR beta chain is described in this entry. Its antigen is still unknown. The Oncomine TCR Beta short-read assay sequenced DNA from cultured CD4+ T cells. CD4+ T cells were cultured, and genomic DNA was extracted from them. TCRdb re-called the PCR reads through MiXCR, storing one row per CDR3 protein. This sample has several thousand distinct CDR3 sequences; more than 25% occur once, and the top ten carry approximately 10%. The CDR3 is 15 residues long. The junction had 13 bases not matched to a gene; V was cut back by 8 bases and J by 5 bases. Stated treatment: roughly ten-day PBMC culture with coronavirus spike peptide pools or control peptides (ViraFEST assay). It was before the COVID-19 pandemic (2011-2018) that the unexposed donor's CD4+ T cells were collected. As cell numbers allowed, unexposed-donor CD4+ T cells faced SARS-CoV-2 S/N and four cold-coronavirus spikes. The record originates from a study of vaccination and CD4 T cells after COVID-19. Study summary: Convalescent donors totaled six males and four females, including two who were Hispanic. Post-vaccine sampling followed dose two by a median roughly 76 days (range 14 to 241). Whole-study findings and limits: Median 86.3% of reactive clones detected in convalescent patients emerged only post-vaccination.

The clonotype comes from a human donor in good health. Sequenced material: CD4+ T cells from blood, cultured in vitro. The rearrangement joins TRBV5-3 to TRBJ2-5; 9 bases line up with TRBD1. TRBV5-3 has ORF status, its function being uncertain. The CDR3 loop is CASSLDWTGVETQYF. The CDR3 region has the DNA TGTGCCAGCAGCCTAGACTGGACAGGGGTCGAGACCCAGTACTTC.